The 28 T cell receptor beta chains listed next were all sequenced from one sample in a study of T cell changes during pregnancy in multiple sclerosis. Assay used: immunoSEQ multiplex PCR; TCRdb lists only in-frame clones, some missing. The table includes about 45,000 clones, roughly 89% detected once. The sequences come from peripheral blood, collected in the first trimester of pregnancy. The origin of the receptors is a female donor with multiple sclerosis, enrolled in a pregnancy study.

This chain uses TRBV11-2 with TRBJ2-7; 8 bases line up with TRBD1. With 3 bases clipped from V and 2 bases from J, the junction kept 6 bases outside the gene matches. The CDR3 consists of 15 residues. The germline V gene has CDR1 SGHAT and CDR2 FQNNGV. This chain's CDR3 is CASSFRQGATYEQYF. CDR3 nucleotide sequence: TGTGCCAGCAGCTTCAGGCAGGGGGCAACCTACGAGCAGTACTTC. The full variable domain, completed using reference TRBV11-2 and TRBJ2-7, is EAGVAQSPRYKIIEKRQSVAFWCNPISGHATLYWYQQILGQGPKLLIQFQNNGVVDDSQLPKDRFSAERLKGVDSTLKIQPAKLEDSAVYLCASSFRQGATYEQYFGPGTRLTVT.

The rearrangement links TRBV7-9 to TRBJ2-3; 10 bases agree with TRBD2. The germline V gene encodes CDR1 SEHNR and CDR2 FQNEAQ (reference sequence). Unmatched junction bases numbered 0, after V lost 6 bases and J lost 0 bases. The CDR3 runs 14 residues. Here the CDR3 DNA reads TGTGCCAGCAGGACTAGCGGGAGCACAGATACGCAGTATTTT. Translated: CASRTSGSTDTQYF.

The chain couples TRBV10-3 to TRBJ2-1; possibly TRBD1 for D (6 bases). Trimming took off 6 bases at V and 5 bases at J, with 17 bases between the two ends. Germline loops: CDR1 ENHRY, CDR2 SYGVKD. The CDR3 runs to 15 residues. The CDR3 spells CAIRPQGLLNNEQFF. For the CDR3, the DNA is TGTGCCATCAGGCCACAGGGTTTACTTAACAATGAGCAGTTCTTC.

The chain uses TRBV4-3 and TRBJ2-3; D call uncertain. The V gene's germline CDR1 is LGHNA and CDR2 YSLEER. The V and J ends lost 1 base and 0 bases respectively, with 8 bases between them. CDR3 length: 15 residues. CDR3 protein: CASSQVRVSTDTQYF. CDR3 in DNA: TGCGCCAGCAGCCAAGTTCGTGTAAGCACAGATACGCAGTATTTT.

V usage is TRBV30 and J usage is TRBJ1-5; D unclear. CDR1 GTSNPN and CDR2 SVGIG come from the germline V gene (reference sequence). Trimming removed 1 base at V and 4 bases at J, with 8 bases between. CDR3 length: 13 amino acids. The CDR3 bases are TGTGCCTGGAGTGAGGGAGGGAATCAGCCCCAGCATTTT. Amino acids: CAWSEGGNQPQHF.

This chain's CDR3 is CASSLTQGGYFNEKLFF. In DNA form, the CDR3 reads TGTGCCAGCAGCTTGACACAGGGTGGGTACTTCAATGAAAAACTGTTTTTT. V usage is TRBV5-5 and J usage is TRBJ1-4, with D possibly TRBD1 on 6 matching bases. The CDR3 has 17 amino acids. Deletions cut 1 base from V and 5 bases from J, with 18 bases between. CDR1 SGHKS and CDR2 YYEKEE come from the germline V gene (reference sequence). The entire variable domain, with the rest obtained from reference TRBV5-5 and TRBJ1-4, is as follows: DAGVTQSPTHLIKTRGQQVTLRCSPISGHKSVSWYQQVLGQGPQFIFQYYEKEERGRGNFPDRFSARQFPNYSSELNVNALLLGDSALYLCASSLTQGGYFNEKLFFGSGTQLSVL.

In its sample, this clone was seen a few times. This chain connects TRBV6-5 to TRBJ1-1; a weak D match, TRBD1 (5 bases). The CDR3 loop spans 16 amino acids. V was clipped by 0 bases and J by 0 bases, with 11 bases between them. Germline V gene lookup returns CDR1 MNHEY and CDR2 SVGAGI. CDR3 sequence: CASSYSIPGLNTEAFF. The CDR3 bases are TGTGCCAGCAGTTACTCGATACCAGGGTTGAACACTGAAGCTTTCTTT.

V and J are TRBV19 and TRBJ1-1; D remains unclear. Trimming left V 7 bases short and J 0 bases short, with 9 bases between. This CDR3 region has 13 residues. Germline V lookup: CDR1 LNHDA, CDR2 SQIVND (reference sequence). The CDR3 DNA reads TGTGCCAGTACGGAGGGATTGAACACTGAAGCTTTCTTT. This encodes CASTEGLNTEAFF.

The rearrangement uses TRBV19 and TRBJ1-2; D perhaps matches TRBD1 (5 bases). Germline assignment: CDR1 LNHDA and CDR2 SQIVND (reference sequence). The length of the CDR3 is 16 residues. The V end lost 3 bases, the J end lost 1 base, and 15 bases lay between the germline ends. CDR3 nucleotide sequence: TGTGCCAGTAGTATTGGGGTGATGGGGCTTAACTATGGCTACACCTTC. Its protein is CASSIGVMGLNYGYTF.

In this sample, this clone turned up once. CDR3 region: CASEISMNTEAFF. The DNA for the CDR3 is TGTGCCAGCGAGATCTCCATGAACACTGAAGCTTTCTTT. V usage is TRBV2 and J usage is TRBJ1-1; D is undetermined. The CDR3 covers 13 residues. Trimming removed 8 bases at V and 0 bases at J, with 10 bases between. Germline CDR1 reads SNHLY; CDR2 reads FYNNEI. Using reference TRBV2 and TRBJ1-1 for the parts outside the CDR3, the full variable domain is EPEVTQTPSHQVTQMGQEVILRCVPISNHLYFYWYRQILGQKVEFLVSFYNNEISEKSEIFDDQFSVERPDGSNFTLKIRSTKLEDSAMYFCASEISMNTEAFFGQGTRLTVV.

The rearrangement links TRBV5-1 to TRBJ2-7; TRBD1 aligns across 7 bases. This CDR3 comprises 14 residues. In germline, CDR1 is SGHRS, CDR2 YFSETQ. V was pared by 7 bases and J by 0 bases, with 7 bases of the junction left unmatched. The CDR3 nucleotides read TGCGCCAGCCGTCCGACAGGGAGCTCCTACGAGCAGTACTTC. As protein: CASRPTGSSYEQYF.

V gene TRBV28 combines with J gene TRBJ2-1; D is perhaps TRBD1 (6 bases). The germline CDR1 and CDR2 sequences are MDHEN and SYDVKM. Trimming pared 1 base from V and 3 bases from J, leaving 31 bases between. The CDR3 loop spans 22 amino acids. DNA for the CDR3: TGTGCCAGCAGTTTATTACGGAGAACAGGGCCAACGTCCCGTTCATTCTACAATGAGCAGTTCTTC. It yields the protein CASSLLRRTGPTSRSFYNEQFF.

The chain carries TRBV9 and TRBJ2-3; TRBD2 matches at 16 bases. Germline CDR1 SGDLS, CDR2 YYNGEE. The CDR3 length is 18 residues. V lost 2 bases to trimming and J lost 6 bases; unmatched junction nucleotides: 9. The CDR3 reads CASSVTGTSGGATDTQYF. The CDR3 coding sequence is TGTGCCAGCAGCGTCACCGGGACTAGCGGGGGGGCGACGGATACGCAGTATTTT.

The chain carries TRBV29-1 and TRBJ2-7, with 9 positions matching TRBD1. V gave up 7 bases and J gave up 4 bases; unmatched junction bases: 5. This CDR3 is 12 amino acids long. Germline CDR1 SQVTM, CDR2 ANQGSEA. The CDR3 region is CSALTGGYEQYF. DNA for the CDR3: TGCAGCGCTCTGACAGGGGGATACGAGCAGTACTTC.

The chain employs TRBV2 and TRBJ2-1; 7 nucleotides match TRBD1. Germline V CDR1 and CDR2: SNHLY, FYNNEI. This CDR3 contains 15 residues. J gave up 6 bases and V 5 bases, and 10 bases lay outside the gene matches. Here the CDR3 reads CASSRQTGPGNEQFF. Here the CDR3 DNA reads TGTGCCAGCAGTCGCCAGACAGGGCCGGGCAATGAGCAGTTCTTC.

The chain uses TRBV5-6 and TRBJ1-1; 7 positions agree with TRBD1. Germline loops: CDR1 SGHDT, CDR2 YYEEEE. The CDR3 is made up of 16 amino acids. J gave up 0 bases and V 3 bases, and 8 bases lay outside the gene matches. CDR3 residues: CASSWGDRIMNTEAFF. DNA of the CDR3: TGTGCCAGCAGCTGGGGGGACAGAATCATGAACACTGAAGCTTTCTTT.

The chain has TRBV29-1 and TRBJ2-5, with D perhaps TRBD2 (6 bases). Germline CDR1 SQVTM, CDR2 ANQGSEA. This CDR3 comprises 10 residues. The V and J ends lost 7 bases and 4 bases respectively, with 7 bases between them. In nucleotides, the CDR3 is TGCAGCGACGGGAGAGAGACCCAGTACTTC. Residues: CSDGRETQYF.

The chain is built from TRBV7-2 and TRBJ1-5; the D is unclear. The CDR3 covers 15 residues. Trimming removed 1 base at V and 3 bases at J, with 10 bases between. Germline-derived CDR1 and CDR2 are SGHTA and FQGNSA. The CDR3 protein is CASSLVQALNQPQHF. CDR3 DNA: TGTGCCAGCAGCTTAGTCCAGGCCCTCAATCAGCCCCAGCATTTT.

This chain connects TRBV4-1 to TRBJ1-2; D may be TRBD1 (6 bases). From germline, CDR1 is MGHRA and CDR2 YSYEKL. V was cut by 4 bases and J by 6 bases, with 15 bases left in between. The CDR3 is 14 residues long. The DNA of the CDR3 is TGCGCCAGCAGCCGCCCTGGACAGACGAATGGCTACACCTTC. It yields the protein CASSRPGQTNGYTF.

V gene TRBV28 combines with J gene TRBJ1-5; D is unresolved. The length of the CDR3 is 14 residues. The V gene lost 4 bases and the J gene lost 1 base, with 8 bases spanning the gap. Germline V CDR1 and CDR2: MDHEN, SYDVKM. The CDR3 DNA is TGTGCCAGCAGTTCCATACAGAGCAATCAGCCCCAGCATTTT. Its translation is CASSSIQSNQPQHF.

In DNA form, the CDR3 reads TGCGCCAGCAGCCGGGGGGTACTAGCGGGGGGCACAGATACGCAGTATTTT. Amino acids: CASSRGVLAGGTDTQYF. The chain links TRBV5-1 to TRBJ2-3; the match to TRBD2 covers 11 bases. The ends lost 4 bases at V and 1 base at J; junction bases unmatched: 8. CDR3 length: 17 amino acids. Germline V gene data show CDR1 as SGHRS and CDR2 as YFSETQ.

The rearrangement links TRBV28 to TRBJ1-1; 7 bases are shared with TRBD1. From germline, CDR1 is MDHEN and CDR2 SYDVKM. Trimming at V came to 8 bases and at J to 3 bases, leaving 9 bases not matched to a gene. The CDR3 consists of 14 residues. The CDR3 coding sequence is TGTGCCAGCGGGGAAACACAGGGGTACACTGAAGCTTTCTTT. Amino acid sequence: CASGETQGYTEAFF.

This CDR3 is CASSIGSANNLYEQYF. The CDR3 region has the DNA TGTGCCAGTAGTATAGGGTCTGCTAATAACCTTTACGAGCAGTACTTC. This sequence joins TRBV19 and TRBJ2-7; D is ambiguous. This CDR3 has 16 residues. Germline CDR1 and CDR2: LNHDA and SQIVND (reference sequence). Trimming cost V 1 base and J 4 bases, with 17 bases left between them.

This sequence joins TRBV5-6 and TRBJ2-7, with D perhaps matching TRBD2 (6 bases). Germline CDR1 SGHDT, CDR2 YYEEEE. This CDR3 has 13 amino acids. Trimming cost V 0 bases and J 5 bases, with 9 bases left between them. CDR3 coding DNA: TGTGCCAGCAGCTTGGCACTAGCAAACGAGCAGTACTTC. It codes for CASSLALANEQYF.

The V and J genes are TRBV2 and TRBJ2-2; TRBD1 agrees at 10 bases. This CDR3 region has 15 residues. Germline CDR1 and CDR2: SNHLY and FYNNEI. J gave up 4 bases and V 4 bases, and 3 bases lay outside the gene matches. CDR3 in amino acids: CASSGQGAFTGELFF. As DNA, the CDR3 is TGTGCCAGCAGTGGACAGGGGGCGTTCACCGGGGAGCTGTTTTTT.

The chain links TRBV4-3 to TRBJ2-2; 7 bases fit TRBD2. The germline V gene encodes CDR1 LGHNA and CDR2 YSLEER. After removal of 2 bases from V and 7 bases from J, the junction contained 7 bases not matched to a gene. CDR3 length: 15 residues. In nucleotides, the CDR3 is TGCGCCAGCAGCCAAATCCGCGGGGGATTCGGGGAGCTGTTTTTT. It encodes CASSQIRGGFGELFF.

J is TRBJ2-1 and V is TRBV9; no clear D gene. The CDR3 has 13 residues. Germline CDR1 and CDR2: SGDLS and YYNGEE. Trimming removed 1 base from V and 5 bases from J, with 7 bases in between. CDR3 sequence (DNA): TGTGCCAGCAGCGTACTACCCGACAATGAGCAGTTCTTC. Residues: CASSVLPDNEQFF.

The CDR3 bases are TGTGCCAGCAGCTCGGACACCTCTGGAAACACCATATATTTT. This encodes CASSSDTSGNTIYF. This sequence joins TRBV5-4 and TRBJ1-3, with D possibly TRBD1 on 5 matching bases. The CDR3 is made up of 14 amino acids. V dropped 3 bases and J dropped 0 bases, with 7 bases sitting between them. CDR1 is SGHNT and CDR2 is YYREEE in the germline V gene (reference sequence).